The source of this T cell receptor (beta chain) is a study of shared clonotypes between healthy human individuals. As for the study in general: CD4 naive and CD4 memory each took three plates per donor, while CD8 naive took two and CD8 memory one.

Naive CD8 cells lacked CD45RO and underwent positive selection for CCR7, leaving out terminally differentiated effector memory CD45RA+ cells. Assay used: immunoSEQ multiplex PCR; TCRdb lists only in-frame clones, some missing. The top ten hold around 1.8% of the sample, which has about 2.1 million clones, about 93% seen once. CDR1 SGDLS and CDR2 YYNGEE come from the germline V gene. CDR3 size: 14 residues. V lost 4 bases and J lost 5, with 13 bases in between. The chain employs TRBV9 and TRBJ2-1; D may match TRBD1 or TRBD2 (5 bases each). The sequencing sample was made of naive CD8+ T cells from PBMCs. The sequence was obtained from a man aged 18 to 30 in good health. Some clones in this sample may be carry-over from other donors' samples. Here the CDR3 DNA reads TGTGCCAGCAGCATCGGGACCTACAACAATGAGCAGTTCTTC. Residues: CASSIGTYNNEQFF.